This TCR beta chain was profiled in a study of T cells of healthy individuals. TCRdb reprocessed the 5' RACE reads via MiXCR and lists one record per CDR3 protein. The sample comprises about 53,000 distinct CDR3 sequences, roughly 15% of which are singletons, and about 16% rests with the top ten. This clonotype was recorded at least ten times. This CDR3 contains 13 residues. The germline CDR1 and CDR2 sequences are KGHDR and SFDVKD. The germline V and J ends were trimmed by 7 bases and 4 bases, with 12 bases remaining between them. The chain has TRBV24-1 and TRBJ1-1; D unresolved. The TCR was taken from a human donor in good health. CDR3 nucleotides: TGTGCCACCAGCGTGGGGATGGGCACTGAAGCTTTCTTT. Its protein product is CATSVGMGTEAFF.